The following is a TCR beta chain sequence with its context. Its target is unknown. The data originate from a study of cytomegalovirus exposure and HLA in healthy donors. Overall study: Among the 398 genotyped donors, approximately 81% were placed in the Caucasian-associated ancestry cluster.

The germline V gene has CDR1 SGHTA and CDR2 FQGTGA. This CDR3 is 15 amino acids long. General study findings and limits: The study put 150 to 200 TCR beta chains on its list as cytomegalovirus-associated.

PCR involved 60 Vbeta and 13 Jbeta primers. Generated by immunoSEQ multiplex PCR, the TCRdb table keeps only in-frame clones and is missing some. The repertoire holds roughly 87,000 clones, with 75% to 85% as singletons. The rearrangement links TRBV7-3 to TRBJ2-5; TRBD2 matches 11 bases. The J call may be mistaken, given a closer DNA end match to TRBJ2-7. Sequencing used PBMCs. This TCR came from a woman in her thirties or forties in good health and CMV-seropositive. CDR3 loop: CASSLRLAGIHEQYF. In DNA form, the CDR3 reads TGTGCCAGCAGCTTGAGACTAGCGGGAATCCACGAGCAGTACTTC.